A selection of T cell receptor beta chains follows, all from one sample in a study of T cells after yellow fever vaccination. MiXCR, run by TCRdb on the 5' RACE reads, gives a single entry per CDR3 protein. The sample shows some 300,000 distinct CDR3 sequences, around 11% of them seen only once. The specimen was CD4+ T cells sorted from PBMCs, collected 45 days after the yellow fever booster vaccination. The receptors stem from a man aged 18 to 35 who received the YFV17D yellow fever vaccine. The CDR3 runs from the conserved cysteine through the conserved F or W. The D gene is left open where the match is weak. Some rows have no size entry. The others give once, few or many, or a class for an expanded clone.

v_gene: TRBV7-2; d_gene: NA; j_gene: TRBJ2-1; abundance: NA; CDR3aa: CASSLTSGADEQFF; CDR3nt: TGTGCCAGCAGCTTGACTAGTGGGGCTGATGAGCAGTTCTTC
v_gene: TRBV6-5; d_gene: NA; j_gene: TRBJ1-1; abundance: few; CDR3aa: CASSPAGLLGGTEAFF; CDR3nt: TGTGCCAGCAGCCCGGCGGGTCTCTTAGGTGGGACTGAAGCTTTCTTT
v_gene: TRBV10-3; d_gene: TRBD1; j_gene: TRBJ1-4; abundance: few; CDR3aa: CAISEGRGIEKLFF; CDR3nt: TGTGCCATCAGTGAGGGCAGGGGGATTGAAAAACTGTTTTTT
v_gene: TRBV5-1; d_gene: NA; j_gene: TRBJ2-3; abundance: NA; CDR3aa: CASSPPLEGSTDTQYF; CDR3nt: TGCGCCAGCAGCCCCCCTCTGGAGGGGAGCACAGATACGCAGTATTTT
v_gene: TRBV7-2; d_gene: NA; j_gene: TRBJ2-2; abundance: few; CDR3aa: CASSLGAGVYTGELFF; CDR3nt: TGTGCCAGCAGCTTAGGGGCAGGGGTTTACACCGGGGAGCTGTTTTTT
v_gene: TRBV24-1; d_gene: NA; j_gene: TRBJ1-1; abundance: few; CDR3aa: CATSLQGNTEAFF; CDR3nt: TGTGCCACCAGTTTACAGGGGAACACTGAAGCTTTCTTT
v_gene: TRBV29-1; d_gene: NA; j_gene: TRBJ1-2; abundance: many; CDR3aa: CSVEGQGGGYTF; CDR3nt: TGCAGCGTTGAAGGGCAGGGAGGTGGCTACACCTTC
v_gene: TRBV7-2; d_gene: TRBD1; j_gene: TRBJ2-2; abundance: few; CDR3aa: CASSRQGMTGELFF; CDR3nt: TGTGCCAGCAGCCGACAGGGAATGACCGGGGAGCTGTTTTTT
v_gene: TRBV7-9; d_gene: NA; j_gene: TRBJ1-6; abundance: many; CDR3aa: CASSLDYTSPLHF; CDR3nt: TGTGCCAGCAGCTTAGATTACACTTCACCCCTCCACTTT
v_gene: TRBV29-1; d_gene: NA; j_gene: TRBJ2-5; abundance: many; CDR3aa: CSVEDRAGLGWTQYF; CDR3nt: TGCAGCGTTGAAGATAGGGCGGGCCTCGGGTGGACCCAGTACTTC
v_gene: TRBV5-1; d_gene: NA; j_gene: TRBJ2-5; abundance: many; CDR3aa: CASSGGSGETQYF; CDR3nt: TGCGCCAGCAGCGGGGGAAGCGGGGAGACCCAGTACTTC
v_gene: TRBV5-1; d_gene: NA; j_gene: TRBJ2-3; abundance: many; CDR3aa: CASSIGTGTADTQYF; CDR3nt: TGCGCCAGCAGCATAGGAACAGGCACGGCAGATACGCAGTATTTT
v_gene: TRBV20-1; d_gene: TRBD1; j_gene: TRBJ2-7; abundance: NA; CDR3aa: CSARAGTGGPYEQYF; CDR3nt: TGCAGTGCTAGAGCCGGGACAGGGGGCCCCTACGAGCAGTACTTC
v_gene: TRBV5-1; d_gene: TRBD2; j_gene: TRBJ2-3; abundance: few; CDR3aa: CASSRTSGGSTDTQYF; CDR3nt: TGCGCCAGCAGCAGGACTAGCGGGGGAAGCACAGATACGCAGTATTTT
v_gene: TRBV7-2; d_gene: NA; j_gene: TRBJ2-2; abundance: many; CDR3aa: CASSFQASNTGELFF; CDR3nt: TGTGCCAGCAGCTTTCAGGCCTCGAACACCGGGGAGCTGTTTTTT
v_gene: TRBV6-1; d_gene: NA; j_gene: TRBJ2-3; abundance: few; CDR3aa: CASSESVKDTQYF; CDR3nt: TGTGCCAGCAGTGAAAGTGTGAAGGATACGCAGTATTTT
v_gene: TRBV18; d_gene: TRBD2; j_gene: TRBJ2-3; abundance: few; CDR3aa: CASSPWEGDYTDTQYF; CDR3nt: TGTGCCAGCTCACCATGGGAGGGCGACTACACAGATACGCAGTATTTT
v_gene: TRBV5-6; d_gene: TRBD1; j_gene: TRBJ2-2; abundance: many; CDR3aa: CASSSGTGFFGELFF; CDR3nt: TGTGCCAGCAGCTCCGGGACAGGGTTTTTCGGGGAGCTGTTTTTT
v_gene: TRBV11-2; d_gene: NA; j_gene: TRBJ1-1; abundance: NA; CDR3aa: CASSGLTMNTEAFF; CDR3nt: TGTGCCAGCTCGGGCCTCACCATGAACACTGAAGCTTTCTTT
v_gene: TRBV11-2; d_gene: NA; j_gene: TRBJ1-5; abundance: few; CDR3aa: CASSLSLGQPQHF; CDR3nt: TGTGCCAGCAGTCTTTCTCTAGGGCAGCCCCAGCATTTT
v_gene: TRBV19; d_gene: NA; j_gene: TRBJ1-1; abundance: NA; CDR3aa: CASSGWEYTEAFF; CDR3nt: TGTGCCAGTAGTGGCTGGGAGTACACTGAAGCTTTCTTT
v_gene: TRBV6-5; d_gene: NA; j_gene: TRBJ1-1; abundance: NA; CDR3aa: CASRQTGRISEAFF; CDR3nt: TGTGCCAGCAGGCAGACAGGTCGAATCTCTGAAGCTTTCTTT
v_gene: TRBV29-1; d_gene: TRBD1; j_gene: TRBJ1-5; abundance: NA; CDR3aa: CSSYRDRGTGSNQPQHF; CDR3nt: TGCAGCTCCTACCGGGACAGGGGAACGGGTAGTAATCAGCCCCAGCATTTT
v_gene: TRBV10-3; d_gene: TRBD1; j_gene: TRBJ2-1; abundance: few; CDR3aa: CAISTGQGSYNEQFF; CDR3nt: TGTGCCATATCTACGGGACAGGGATCATACAATGAGCAGTTCTTC